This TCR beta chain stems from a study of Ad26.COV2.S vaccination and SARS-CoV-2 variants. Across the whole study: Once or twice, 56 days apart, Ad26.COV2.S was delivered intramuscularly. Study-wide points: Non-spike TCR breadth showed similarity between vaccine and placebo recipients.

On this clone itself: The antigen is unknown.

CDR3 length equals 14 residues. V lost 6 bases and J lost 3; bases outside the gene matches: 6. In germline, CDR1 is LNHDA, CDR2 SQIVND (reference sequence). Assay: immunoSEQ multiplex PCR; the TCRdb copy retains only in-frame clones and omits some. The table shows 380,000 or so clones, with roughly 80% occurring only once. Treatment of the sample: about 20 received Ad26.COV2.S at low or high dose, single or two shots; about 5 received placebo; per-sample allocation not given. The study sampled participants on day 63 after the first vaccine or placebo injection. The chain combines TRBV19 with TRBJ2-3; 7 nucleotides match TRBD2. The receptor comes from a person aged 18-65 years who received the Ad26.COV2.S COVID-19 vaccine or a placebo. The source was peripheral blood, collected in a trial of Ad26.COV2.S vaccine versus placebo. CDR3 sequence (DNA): TGTGCCAGTAGCGTGGGGGGGGGTACAGATACGCAGTATTTT. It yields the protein CASSVGGGTDTQYF. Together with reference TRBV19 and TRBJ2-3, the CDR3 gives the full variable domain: DGGITQSPKYLFRKEGQNVTLSCEQNLNHDAMYWYRQDPGQGLRLIYYSQIVNDFQKGDIAEGYSVSREKKESFPLTVTSAQKNPTAFYLCASSVGGGTDTQYFGPGTRLTVL.